The text below deals with one T cell receptor (beta chain). The sample comes from a study of blood T cell repertoires in COVID-19. Generated by immunoSEQ multiplex PCR, the TCRdb table keeps only in-frame clones and is missing some. The sample shows a few hundred thousand clones, approximately 80% of them seen only once. This CDR3 is built from 15 residues. Germline V gene sequence: CDR1 SNHLY, CDR2 FYNNEI. V gave up 4 bases and J gave up 6 bases; unmatched junction bases: 10. The sequenced material came from PBMCs or T cells enriched from blood (not recorded which). The chain joins TRBV2 to TRBJ2-5, with 8 bases aligning to TRBD1. The TCR sequence derives from a woman aged 60-75 years who had recovered from COVID-19. The DNA of the CDR3 is TGTGCCAGCAGTGTGGTCCTTCAGGGGGCTAAGACCCAGTACTTC. Translated: CASSVVLQGAKTQYF. Combining the CDR3 with reference TRBV2 and TRBJ2-5 gives the whole variable domain EPEVTQTPSHQVTQMGQEVILRCVPISNHLYFYWYRQILGQKVEFLVSFYNNEISEKSEIFDDQFSVERPDGSNFTLKIRSTKLEDSAMYFCASSVVLQGAKTQYFGPGTRLLVL.